Below, 21 T cell receptor beta chains from the same sample are listed, as sequenced in a study of persistence of HIV-infected CD4 T cells. These receptors' antigens are unknown. Nonspecific anti-CD3/anti-CD28 bead stimulation represents the broad CD4+ T cell repertoire. CD4+ T cells upregulating both CD40 ligand and CD69 were sorted as responding cells. This was the immunoSEQ version 4 assay in survey mode. The data were produced by immunoSEQ multiplex PCR, yet TCRdb's version contains in-frame clones alone and is incomplete. The sample yields 44,000 or so clones, about nine tenths seen once. Sequencing was performed on CD4+ T cells sorted from PBMCs after approximately 20-hour stimulation, taken from a patient who received antiretroviral therapy. These receptors were collected from an adult man with HIV who was CMV-seropositive.

There are a few counts of this clone. J is TRBJ2-7 and V is TRBV6-5; no definite D call. Germline V CDR1 and CDR2: MNHEY, SVGAGI. The CDR3 totals 15 residues. V was shortened by 5 bases and J by 7 bases, with 21 bases between the two germline ends. CDR3 sequence: CASSRGITTNFEQYF. CDR3 nucleotide sequence: TGTGCCAGCAGTAGAGGCATAACGACAAACTTTGAGCAGTACTTC.

This clone was picked up one time. The chain links TRBV29-1 to TRBJ2-7; 7 positions match TRBD1. CDR1 and CDR2 from the germline V gene are SQVTM and ANQGSEA. Trimming took 4 bases from V and 0 from J; bases not matched to a gene: 6. This CDR3 has 14 amino acids. The CDR3 nucleotides read TGCAGCGTTGGCCGGACAGGATCCTCCTACGAGCAGTACTTC. Residues: CSVGRTGSSYEQYF.

This sequence joins TRBV2 and TRBJ1-2; D possibly corresponds to TRBD1 (5 bases). The V gene lost 7 bases and the J gene lost 0 bases, with 12 bases spanning the gap. Germline V gives CDR1 SNHLY, CDR2 FYNNEI. The CDR3 runs to 14 residues. CDR3 nucleotide sequence: TGTGCCAGCAACTGGGAGGGGACTAACTATGGCTACACCTTC. Protein sequence: CASNWEGTNYGYTF.

The chain joins TRBV28 to TRBJ2-7; D not certain. Trimming pared 5 bases from V and 7 bases from J, leaving 12 bases between. Per germline, CDR1 MDHEN and CDR2 SYDVKM. This CDR3 has 12 residues. The CDR3 bases are TGTGCCAGCAGTCAACTTAACCGTGAGCAGTACTTC. This translates into CASSQLNREQYF.

The chain couples TRBV10-3 to TRBJ2-2; 8 bases line up with TRBD1. Looked up from germline, CDR1 is ENHRY and CDR2 is SYGVKD. With 11 bases clipped from V and 6 bases from J, the junction kept 11 bases outside the gene matches. This CDR3 is built from 14 residues. CDR3 sequence: CAASSRGLPGELFF. CDR3 DNA: TGTGCCGCTTCTTCCAGGGGGCTGCCCGGGGAGCTGTTTTTT.

This clone was counted between two and nine times. The J gene is TRBJ1-6, the V gene TRBV19; 7 nucleotides match TRBD1. Per the germline V gene, CDR1 is LNHDA and CDR2 is SQIVND (reference sequence). CDR3 size: 16 residues. The trim removed 5 bases at V and 9 bases at J, leaving 13 bases unmatched. CDR3 protein: CASSPPTGRLGSPLHF. The DNA for the CDR3 is TGTGCCAGTAGTCCACCGACAGGGAGGTTGGGTTCACCCCTCCACTTT.

Notes on this clone: One end of the junction is discordant with germline, which a read error may explain. V usage is TRBV5-4 and J usage is TRBJ1-1, with 9 bases fitting TRBD1. Germline V gene lookup returns CDR1 SGHNT and CDR2 YYREEE (reference sequence). The CDR3 has 15 residues. The CDR3: CASSLGQGVDTEAFF. CDR3 DNA sequence: TGTGCCAGCAGCTTGGGACAGGGGGTGGACACTGAGGCTTTCTTT. The full variable domain, with the rest looked up from reference TRBV5-4 and TRBJ1-1, is ETGVTQSPTHLIKTRGQQVTLRCSSQSGHNTVSWYQQALGQGPQFIFQYYREEENGRGNFPPRFSGLQFPNYSSELNVNALELDDSALYLCASSLGQGVDTEAFFGQGTRLTVV.

The V and J genes are TRBV6-5 and TRBJ2-1, with D possibly being TRBD1 (5 bases). Germline V gene data show CDR1 as MNHEY and CDR2 as SVGAGI. V lost 6 bases and J 7 bases, leaving 16 bases between the germline ends. CDR3 length: 14 residues. The CDR3 here is CASRPGGARNEQFF. Written as DNA, the CDR3 is TGTGCCAGCAGGCCAGGTGGGGCGCGTAATGAGCAGTTCTTC.

The chain links TRBV7-7 to TRBJ2-3; 7 bases match TRBD1. The CDR3 totals 16 residues. Trimming at V came to 1 base and at J to 0 bases, leaving 4 bases not matched to a gene. The V gene's germline CDR1 is SSHAT and CDR2 FNYEAQ (reference sequence). This CDR3 reads CASSLGTGQSTDTQYF. CDR3 in DNA: TGTGCCAGCAGCTTAGGGACAGGCCAAAGCACAGATACGCAGTATTTT.

The chain has TRBV19 and TRBJ1-3; no firm D call. V dropped 8 bases and J dropped 2 bases, with 13 bases sitting between them. The CDR3 has 14 residues. The germline V gene has CDR1 LNHDA and CDR2 SQIVND (reference sequence). The CDR3 DNA sequence: TGTGCCAGTGGCGGCGGGTCAGCTGGAAACACCATATATTTT. Its protein product is CASGGGSAGNTIYF.

The V gene is TRBV6-5, the J gene TRBJ1-2, with 9 bases lining up with TRBD1. The CDR3 totals 14 residues. V trimming: 5 bases; J trimming: 8 bases; junction bases outside the gene matches: 9. Germline assignment: CDR1 MNHEY and CDR2 SVGAGI. The DNA of the CDR3 is TGTGCCAGCAGTCCCACAGGGGGCTTTGGCGGCTACACCTTC. Encoded protein: CASSPTGGFGGYTF.

The rearrangement links TRBV3-1 (or the pseudogene TRBV3-2) to TRBJ1-6; D unclear. The CDR3 contains 16 residues. The germline V gene has CDR1 LGHDT and CDR2 YNNKEL (reference sequence). V was pared by 0 bases and J by 4 bases, with 10 bases between. This CDR3 is CASSQEWQDYNSPLHF. CDR3 bases: TGTGCCAGCAGCCAAGAGTGGCAGGATTATAATTCACCCCTCCACTTT.

Only a few counts were recorded for this clone. The sample carries other DNA sequences with the same CDR3. This chain joins TRBV24-1 and TRBJ1-1; no firm D call. Germline loops: CDR1 KGHDR, CDR2 SFDVKD. The CDR3 sequence is 15 residues long. Trimming cost V 2 bases and J 0 bases, with 9 bases left between them. Here the CDR3 DNA reads TGTGCCACCAGTGATTCGCGGCGTTTGAACACTGAAGCTTTCTTT. It yields the protein CATSDSRRLNTEAFF.

The chain couples TRBV28 to TRBJ1-2; D may be TRBD1 (6 bases). The CDR3 spans 14 residues. The germline V and J ends were trimmed by 2 bases and 7 bases, with 14 bases remaining between them. Germline values: CDR1 MDHEN, CDR2 SYDVKM. The CDR3 DNA is TGTGCCAGCAGTTTAATGGGGACAAAGTTTGGCTACACCTTC. Protein sequence: CASSLMGTKFGYTF.

This chain links TRBV18 with TRBJ1-3; no clear D gene. The V gene's germline CDR1 is KGHSH and CDR2 LQKENI. This CDR3 is 14 amino acids long. V lost 2 bases, J lost 2 bases, and 7 bases lay in between. In nucleotides, the CDR3 is TGTGCCAGCTCACCAAACAATCCTGGAAACACCATATATTTT. It is translated as CASSPNNPGNTIYF.

The rearrangement uses TRBV6-5 and TRBJ1-2, with TRBD1 matching over 7 bases. CDR3 length equals 14 residues. Germline CDR1 MNHEY, CDR2 SVGAGI. The V gene end was trimmed by 6 bases and the J gene end by 1 base; junction bases not matched to a gene: 5. The CDR3 bases are TGTGCCAGCAGCCGGGACAGACTTAACTATGGCTACACCTTC. This encodes CASSRDRLNYGYTF.

A note on this clone: This sample also contains other DNA sequences that code for the same CDR3. The chain employs TRBV5-1 and TRBJ2-2; D possibly matches TRBD1 or TRBD2 (6 bases each). Germline-derived CDR1 and CDR2 are SGHRS and YFSETQ. Deletions cut 5 bases from V and 0 bases from J, with 14 bases between. CDR3 length: 16 amino acids. Here the CDR3 DNA reads TGCGCCAGCAGTCAAAGTGGGGGGCCGAACACCGGGGAGCTGTTTTTT. Translating it yields CASSQSGGPNTGELFF.

The chain uses TRBV28 and TRBJ2-4, with TRBD2 matching 9 bases. There are 14 residues in the CDR3. Germline V gene lookup returns CDR1 MDHEN and CDR2 SYDVKM. V was clipped by 7 bases and J by 1 base; unmatched bases: 2. CDR3 nucleotide sequence: TGTGCCAGCACCGCGGGGGGGGCCAAAAACATTCAGTACTTC. Protein product: CASTAGGAKNIQYF. Drawing the rest from reference TRBV28 and TRBJ2-4, the complete variable domain is DVKVTQSSRYLVKRTGEKVFLECVQDMDHENMFWYRQDPGLGLRLIYFSYDVKMKEKGDIPEGYSVSREKKERFSLILESASTNQTSMYLCASTAGGAKNIQYFGAGTRLSVL.

Only one count was recorded for this clone. The CDR3 DNA reads as TGTGCCAGCAGCCCGAGGGGGCCTGGGGACTATGGCTACACCTTC. It translates to CASSPRGPGDYGYTF. J is TRBJ1-2 and V is TRBV3-1 (or the pseudogene TRBV3-2); 7 positions match TRBD1. V gave up 4 bases and J gave up 3 bases; unmatched junction bases: 8. CDR3 size: 15 residues. Germline CDR1 LGHDT, CDR2 YNNKEL (reference sequence).

This chain joins TRBV28 and TRBJ1-5, with D unresolved. Trimming removed 6 bases at V and 10 bases at J, with 16 bases between. This CDR3 comprises 13 residues. Germline lookup yields CDR1 MDHEN and CDR2 SYDVKM. The CDR3 here is CASSTPPLLPQHF. CDR3 nucleotides: TGTGCCAGCAGCACCCCTCCCCTCTTACCCCAGCATTTT.

The count of this clone is one. The CDR3 region is CATSDKGGLNEKLFF. In nucleotides, the CDR3 is TGTGCCACCAGTGATAAGGGGGGACTTAATGAAAAACTGTTTTTT. This rearrangement joins TRBV24-1 to TRBJ1-4; D is possibly TRBD1 (6 bases). Germline loops: CDR1 KGHDR, CDR2 SFDVKD. Trimming shortened V by 3 bases and J by 4 bases, and 11 bases separated the two germline ends. The CDR3 covers 15 residues.